Here is one TCR beta chain with its context. The antigen is undetermined. This sample is drawn from a study of cytomegalovirus exposure and HLA in healthy donors. General study findings and limits: As a later analysis showed, several of the most significant clusters appeared to be linked to common viral pathogens.

The CDR3 consists of 15 residues. V was pared by 5 bases and J by 3 bases, with 5 bases of the junction left unmatched. Germline V lookup: CDR1 SNHLY, CDR2 FYNNEI. Both 60 Vbeta primers and 13 Jbeta primers went into the PCR. Generated by immunoSEQ multiplex PCR, the TCRdb table keeps only in-frame clones and is missing some. Here the sample spans under 150,000 clones, 81% being singletons. The sequencing input was PBMCs. This chain uses TRBV2 with TRBJ1-1, with 11 bases matching TRBD1. The sequence was collected from a young man in good health and CMV-seronegative. As DNA, the CDR3 is TGTGCCAGCAGTATTGGGACAGGGGGGTACACTGAAGCTTTCTTT. It is translated as CASSIGTGGYTEAFF.